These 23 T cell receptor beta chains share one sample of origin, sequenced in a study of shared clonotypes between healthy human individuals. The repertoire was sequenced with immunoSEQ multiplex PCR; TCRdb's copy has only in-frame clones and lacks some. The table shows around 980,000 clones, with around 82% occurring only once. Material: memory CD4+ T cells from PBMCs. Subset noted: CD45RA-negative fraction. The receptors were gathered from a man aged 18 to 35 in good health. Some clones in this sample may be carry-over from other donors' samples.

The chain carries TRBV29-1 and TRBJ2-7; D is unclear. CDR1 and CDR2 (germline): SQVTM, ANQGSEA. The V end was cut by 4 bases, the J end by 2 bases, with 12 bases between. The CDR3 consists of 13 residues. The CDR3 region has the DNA TGCAGCGTTGTTTTGGGTAATACCTACGAGCAGTACTTC. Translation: CSVVLGNTYEQYF.

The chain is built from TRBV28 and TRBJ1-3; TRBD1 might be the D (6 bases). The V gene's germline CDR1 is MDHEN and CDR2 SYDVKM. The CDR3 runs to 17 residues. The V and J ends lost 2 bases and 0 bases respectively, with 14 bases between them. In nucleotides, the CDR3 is TGTGCCAGCAGTTTAGTGAACAGGGCCCTCTCTGGAAACACCATATATTTT. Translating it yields CASSLVNRALSGNTIYF.

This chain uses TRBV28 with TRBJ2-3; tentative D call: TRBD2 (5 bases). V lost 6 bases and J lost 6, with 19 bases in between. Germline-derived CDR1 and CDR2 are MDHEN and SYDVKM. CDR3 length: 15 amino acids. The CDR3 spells CASRTIRGRRDTQYF. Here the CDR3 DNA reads TGTGCCAGCAGAACTATCCGCGGGCGTCGGGATACGCAGTATTTT.

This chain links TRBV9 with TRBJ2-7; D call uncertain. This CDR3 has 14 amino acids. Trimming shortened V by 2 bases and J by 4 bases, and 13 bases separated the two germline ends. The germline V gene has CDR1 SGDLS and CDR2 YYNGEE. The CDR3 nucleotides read TGTGCCAGCAGCGTGGCGGCAGGCCAGTACGAGCAGTACTTC. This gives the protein CASSVAAGQYEQYF.

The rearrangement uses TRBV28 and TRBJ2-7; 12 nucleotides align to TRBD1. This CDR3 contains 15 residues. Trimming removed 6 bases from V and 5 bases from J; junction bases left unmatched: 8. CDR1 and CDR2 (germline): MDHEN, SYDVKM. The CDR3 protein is CASRTTGQGAHEQYF. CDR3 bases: TGTGCCAGCAGAACCACGGGACAGGGGGCGCACGAGCAGTACTTC.

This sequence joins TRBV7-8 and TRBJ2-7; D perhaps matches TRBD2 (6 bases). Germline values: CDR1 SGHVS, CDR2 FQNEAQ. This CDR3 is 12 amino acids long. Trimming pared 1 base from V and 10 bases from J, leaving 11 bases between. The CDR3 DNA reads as TGTGCCAGCAGCTTAGATTCGGGACTTCAGTACTTC. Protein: CASSLDSGLQYF.

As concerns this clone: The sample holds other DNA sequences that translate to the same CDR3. CDR3 protein: CASSRSTGANVLTF. Here the CDR3 DNA reads TGCGCCAGCAGCAGGAGCACTGGGGCCAACGTCCTGACTTTC. The chain recombines TRBV5-1 with TRBJ2-6; D not certain. Trimming shortened V by 4 bases and J by 2 bases, and 7 bases separated the two germline ends. The CDR3 covers 14 residues. From germline, CDR1 is SGHRS and CDR2 YFSETQ.

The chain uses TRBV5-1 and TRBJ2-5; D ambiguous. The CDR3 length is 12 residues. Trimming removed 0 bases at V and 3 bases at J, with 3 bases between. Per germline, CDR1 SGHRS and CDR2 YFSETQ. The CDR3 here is CASSLAKETQYF. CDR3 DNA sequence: TGCGCCAGCAGCTTGGCTAAAGAGACCCAGTACTTC.

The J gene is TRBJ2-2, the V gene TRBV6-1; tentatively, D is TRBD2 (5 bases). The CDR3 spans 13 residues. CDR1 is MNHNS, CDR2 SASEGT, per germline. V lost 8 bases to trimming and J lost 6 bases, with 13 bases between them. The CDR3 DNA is TGTGCCAGCCCGTCGGGGTACCCCGGGGAGCTGTTTTTT. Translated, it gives CASPSGYPGELFF.

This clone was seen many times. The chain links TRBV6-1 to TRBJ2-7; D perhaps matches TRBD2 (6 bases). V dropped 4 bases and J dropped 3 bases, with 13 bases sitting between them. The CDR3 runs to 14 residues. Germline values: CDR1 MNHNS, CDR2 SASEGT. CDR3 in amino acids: CASSGASANYEQYF. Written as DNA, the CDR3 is TGTGCCAGCAGTGGGGCTAGCGCAAACTACGAGCAGTACTTC.

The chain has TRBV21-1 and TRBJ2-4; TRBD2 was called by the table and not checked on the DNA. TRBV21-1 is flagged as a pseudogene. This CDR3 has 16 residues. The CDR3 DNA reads TGTGCCAGCAGCCCTGAACTAGCGGGAGCCAAAAACATTCAGTACTTC. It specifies CASSPELAGAKNIQYF.

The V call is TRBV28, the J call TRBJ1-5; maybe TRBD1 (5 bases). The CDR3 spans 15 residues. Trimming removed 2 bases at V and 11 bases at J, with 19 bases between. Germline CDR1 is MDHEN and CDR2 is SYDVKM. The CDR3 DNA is TGTGCCAGCAGTTTACCACAGGCCAATACCCCGACCCAGCATTTT. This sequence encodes CASSLPQANTPTQHF.

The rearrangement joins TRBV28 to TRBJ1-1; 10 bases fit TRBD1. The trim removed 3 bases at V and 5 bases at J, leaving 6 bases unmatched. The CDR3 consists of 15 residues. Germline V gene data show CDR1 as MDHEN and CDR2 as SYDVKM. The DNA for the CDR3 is TGTGCCAGCAGTTTTCGGACAGGGGGTCATACTGAAGCTTTCTTT. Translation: CASSFRTGGHTEAFF.

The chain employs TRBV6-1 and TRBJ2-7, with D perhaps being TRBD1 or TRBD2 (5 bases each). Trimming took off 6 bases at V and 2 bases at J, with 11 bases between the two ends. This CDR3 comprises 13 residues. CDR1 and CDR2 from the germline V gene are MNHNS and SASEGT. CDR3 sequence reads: CASRSGLTYEQYF. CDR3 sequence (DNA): TGTGCCAGCAGATCGGGGCTCACCTACGAGCAGTACTTC.

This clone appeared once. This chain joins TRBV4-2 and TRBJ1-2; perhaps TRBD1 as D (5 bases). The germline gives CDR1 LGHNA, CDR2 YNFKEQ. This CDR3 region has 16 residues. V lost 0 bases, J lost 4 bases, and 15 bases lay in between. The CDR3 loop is CASSQDLGQAGYGYTF. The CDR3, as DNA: TGTGCCAGCAGCCAAGATCTGGGGCAGGCTGGCTATGGCTACACCTTC.

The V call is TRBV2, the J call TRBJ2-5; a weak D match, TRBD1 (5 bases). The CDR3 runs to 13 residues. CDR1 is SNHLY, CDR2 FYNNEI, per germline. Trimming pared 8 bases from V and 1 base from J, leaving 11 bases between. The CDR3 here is CASGFQGQETQYF. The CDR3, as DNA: TGTGCCAGCGGTTTTCAGGGCCAAGAGACCCAGTACTTC.

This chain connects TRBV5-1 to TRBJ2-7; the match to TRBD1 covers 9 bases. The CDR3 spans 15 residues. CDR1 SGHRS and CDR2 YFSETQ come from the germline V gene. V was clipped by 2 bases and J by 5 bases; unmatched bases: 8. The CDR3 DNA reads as TGCGCCAGCAGCTTAGGACAGGGGTTCCGCAACGAGCAGTACTTC. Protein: CASSLGQGFRNEQYF.

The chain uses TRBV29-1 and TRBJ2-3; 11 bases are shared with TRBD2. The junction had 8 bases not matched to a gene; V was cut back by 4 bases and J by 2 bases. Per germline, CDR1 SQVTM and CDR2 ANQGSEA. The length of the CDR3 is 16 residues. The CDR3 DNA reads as TGCAGCGTTGTTGGGCTAGCGGGAGGATCCACAGATACGCAGTATTTT. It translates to CSVVGLAGGSTDTQYF.

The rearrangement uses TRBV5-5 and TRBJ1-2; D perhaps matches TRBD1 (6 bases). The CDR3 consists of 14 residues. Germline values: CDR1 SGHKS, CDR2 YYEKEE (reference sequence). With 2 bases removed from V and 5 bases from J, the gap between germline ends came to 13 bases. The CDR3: CASSFEQGRYGYTF. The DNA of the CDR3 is TGTGCCAGCAGCTTTGAGCAGGGGAGGTATGGCTACACCTTC.

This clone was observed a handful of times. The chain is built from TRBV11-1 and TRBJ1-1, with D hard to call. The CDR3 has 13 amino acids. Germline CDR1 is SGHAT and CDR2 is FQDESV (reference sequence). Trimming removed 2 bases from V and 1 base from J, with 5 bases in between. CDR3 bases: TGTGCCAGCAGCTTAAATAGGAACACTGAAGCTTTCTTT. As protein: CASSLNRNTEAFF.

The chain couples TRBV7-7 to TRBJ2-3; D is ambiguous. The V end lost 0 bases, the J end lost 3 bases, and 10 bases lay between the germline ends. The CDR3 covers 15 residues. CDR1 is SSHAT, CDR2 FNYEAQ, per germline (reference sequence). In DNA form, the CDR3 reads TGTGCCAGCAGCTTAGCTGGTGTCGGGACAGATACGCAGTATTTT. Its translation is CASSLAGVGTDTQYF.

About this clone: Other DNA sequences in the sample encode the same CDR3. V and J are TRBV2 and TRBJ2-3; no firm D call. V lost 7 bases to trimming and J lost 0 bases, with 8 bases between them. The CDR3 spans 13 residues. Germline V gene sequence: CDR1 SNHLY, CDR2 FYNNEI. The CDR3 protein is CASTPDSTDTQYF. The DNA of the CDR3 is TGTGCCAGCACTCCGGACAGCACAGATACGCAGTATTTT.

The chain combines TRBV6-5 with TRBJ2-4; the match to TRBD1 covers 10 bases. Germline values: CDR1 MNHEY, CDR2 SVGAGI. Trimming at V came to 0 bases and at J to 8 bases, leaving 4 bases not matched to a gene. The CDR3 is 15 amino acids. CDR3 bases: TGTGCCAGCAGTTACTCGTGGGACAGGGGAGACATTCAGTACTTC. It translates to CASSYSWDRGDIQYF.